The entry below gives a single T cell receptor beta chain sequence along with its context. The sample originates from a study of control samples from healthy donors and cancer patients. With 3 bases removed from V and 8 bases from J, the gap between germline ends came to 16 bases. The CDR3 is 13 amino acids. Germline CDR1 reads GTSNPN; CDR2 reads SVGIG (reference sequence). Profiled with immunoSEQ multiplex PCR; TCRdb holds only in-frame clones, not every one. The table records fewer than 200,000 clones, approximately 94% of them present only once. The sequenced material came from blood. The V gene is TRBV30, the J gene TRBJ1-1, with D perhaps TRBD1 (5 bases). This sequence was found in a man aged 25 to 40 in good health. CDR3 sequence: CAWRPQGSPEAFF. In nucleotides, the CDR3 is TGTGCCTGGAGACCGCAGGGAAGCCCCGAAGCTTTCTTT.